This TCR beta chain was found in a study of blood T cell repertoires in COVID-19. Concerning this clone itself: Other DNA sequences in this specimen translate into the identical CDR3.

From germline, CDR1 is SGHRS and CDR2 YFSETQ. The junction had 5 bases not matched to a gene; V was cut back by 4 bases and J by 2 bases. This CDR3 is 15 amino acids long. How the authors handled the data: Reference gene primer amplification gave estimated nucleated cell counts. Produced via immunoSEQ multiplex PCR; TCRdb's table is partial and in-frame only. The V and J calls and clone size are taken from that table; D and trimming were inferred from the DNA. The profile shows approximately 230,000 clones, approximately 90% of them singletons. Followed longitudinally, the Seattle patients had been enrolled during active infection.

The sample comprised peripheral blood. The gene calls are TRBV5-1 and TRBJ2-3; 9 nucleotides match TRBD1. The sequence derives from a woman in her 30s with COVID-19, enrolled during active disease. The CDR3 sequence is CASSQGQGVTDTQYF. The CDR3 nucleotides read TGCGCCAGCAGCCAGGGACAGGGAGTCACAGATACGCAGTATTTT.